This T cell receptor beta chain derives from a study of shared clonotypes between healthy human individuals. Trimming shortened V by 5 bases and J by 6 bases, and 14 bases separated the two germline ends. The CDR3 is made up of 13 amino acids. Germline CDR1 reads SGHTA; CDR2 reads FQGNSA. Here immunoSEQ multiplex PCR was the method, and the copy in TCRdb shows in-frame clones only, minus some. This sample yields about 980,000 clones, of which 76% are seen a single time; roughly 1.5% belongs to the top ten. This clone appeared a few times. Adult donors, all healthy and HIV-negative, had no recent acute infections or vaccinations.

The material sequenced was memory CD4+ T cells sorted from blood. Regarding subset: CD45RA-negative fraction. The chain joins TRBV7-2 to TRBJ2-7; no firm D call. The sequence was collected from a man aged 18 to 30 in good health. The CDR3 DNA sequence: TGTGCCAGCAGCATATGGGTTGAGTTCGAGCAGTACTTC. Encoded protein: CASSIWVEFEQYF.